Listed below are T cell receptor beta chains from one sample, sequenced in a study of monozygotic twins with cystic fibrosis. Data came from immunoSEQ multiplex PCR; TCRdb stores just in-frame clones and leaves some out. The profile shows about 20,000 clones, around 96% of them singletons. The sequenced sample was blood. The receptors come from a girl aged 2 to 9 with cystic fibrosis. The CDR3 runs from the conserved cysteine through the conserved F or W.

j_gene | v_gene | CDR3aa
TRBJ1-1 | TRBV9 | CASSTRTATEAFF
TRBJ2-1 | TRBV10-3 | CAISVVGAHNEQFF
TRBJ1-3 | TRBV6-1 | CASGAREGNTIYF
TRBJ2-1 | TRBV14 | CASSQEGQGRASYNEQFF
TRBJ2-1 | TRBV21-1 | CASTNPRGRGNEQFF
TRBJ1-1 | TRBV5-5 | CASSFRGATEAFF
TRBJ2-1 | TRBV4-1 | CASSQEGLLYNEQFF
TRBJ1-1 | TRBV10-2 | CASSEYLNTEAFF
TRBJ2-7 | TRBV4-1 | CASSQDAFQASRVNSYEQYF
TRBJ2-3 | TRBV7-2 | CASTPGLGQGTLAQYF
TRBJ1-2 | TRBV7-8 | CASSPYRTGANYGYTF
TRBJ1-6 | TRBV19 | CASSIPDRGSSPLHF
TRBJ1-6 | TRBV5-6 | CASSSDSLSSYNSPLHF
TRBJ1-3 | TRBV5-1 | CASSSYTGGAGNTIYF
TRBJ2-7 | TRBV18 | CASSPQPSGTYEQYF
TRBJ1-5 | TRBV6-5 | CASSLSPTVNQPQHF
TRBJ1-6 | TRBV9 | CASSGGQGAPISPLHF
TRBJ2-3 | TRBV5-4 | CASSSDRGRLGQYF
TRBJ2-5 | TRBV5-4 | CASTPRGLGETQYF
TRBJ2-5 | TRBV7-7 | CASSLAWGAETQYF
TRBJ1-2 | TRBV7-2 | CASSIDTGNYGYTF
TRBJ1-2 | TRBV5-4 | CASSLEPYGYTF
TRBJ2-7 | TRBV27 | CASSPGTGFYNEQYF
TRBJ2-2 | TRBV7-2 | CASSSRGRGREELFF
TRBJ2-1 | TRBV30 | CAWSVLGLYNEQFF
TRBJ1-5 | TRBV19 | CASSIGAGLRHQPQHF
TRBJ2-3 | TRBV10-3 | CAISRGGFTDTQYF
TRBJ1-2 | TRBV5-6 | CASSSRIRDTGTLWVRTF
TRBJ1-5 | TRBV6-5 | CASSYLGDQPQHF
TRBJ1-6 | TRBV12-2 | CASRLLDILGNSPLHF
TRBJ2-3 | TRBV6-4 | CAPRVVDTQYF
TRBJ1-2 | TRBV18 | CASSTGDYGYTF
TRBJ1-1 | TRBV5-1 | CASSLAGDTEAFF
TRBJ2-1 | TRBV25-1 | CASSALSYHEQFF
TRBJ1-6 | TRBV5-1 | CASSLGKGSYNSPLHF
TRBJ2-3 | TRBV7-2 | CASSLGLAGGDTQYF